This T cell receptor beta chain was sequenced for a study of blood T cell repertoires in COVID-19 (dated by TCRdb to about 2020). Study-level background: The collaborator samples originated in the United States, Italy and Spain and spanned the acute and convalescent phases of COVID-19. The material from the prospective study consisted of cDNA or gDNA derived from T cells, B-cell-depleted T cells, or PBMCs. The dataset comprised deeply sampled blood TCRbeta repertoires from subjects exposed to, actively infected with, or recovered from COVID-19. The repertoires were made available in a free public database intended to serve as a resource for research on the immune response to SARS-CoV-2. The samples were drawn from the first 160 participants of the ongoing ImmuneRACE study and from 950 to 1,500 subjects provided by 6 global collaborators. Sample metadata almost always included a de-identified subject ID, COVID-19 status, age in years and sex. Where available, HLA class I and class II types were taken from metadata supplied by the sample provider and were not determined by assay-based typing.

Broad study findings and their caveats: The quantity of clinical and demographic metadata differed by source and by participant and was supplied without curation.

Regarding this clone: The antigen it binds to is not known. No much larger clonotype is one base removed from it; base qualities were not supplied.

Participants in the prospective study were enrolled through a virtual design, were aged roughly 18 to 100 years, and lived in roughly 24 United States geographic areas. To assign participants to cohorts, the prospective study relied on clinical history that participants themselves reported in a screening survey and a study questionnaire. Recovered participants in ImmuneRACE Cohort 3 were defined as having two consecutive negative NP/OP PCR tests, clearance from a healthcare professional, or resolution of symptoms. Each participant in the prospective study had whole blood, serum and a nasopharyngeal or oropharyngeal swab collected by mobile phlebotomists. Prospective study participants could optionally give additional blood draws and questionnaires over an approximately 2-month period. Blood samples from the prospective study were shipped frozen or at room temperature prior to DNA extraction. TCRbeta CDR3 regions were amplified from genomic DNA by means of the immunoSEQ Assay, a bias-controlled multiplex PCR. The authors' analysis ran thus. Within the assay, amplification of reference gene primers was used to estimate how many nucleated cells each sample contained. To quantify the absolute abundance of each unique TCRbeta CDR3 rearrangement, sequence reads were collapsed and filtered. For each sample, productive Simpson clonality was calculated as the square root of Simpson's diversity index over productive rearrangements. Sourced from immuneACCESS, this table was stored by TCRdb with only in-frame sequences that have V and J called. A share of the clones is absent; for the studies checked, an unresolved V gene accounts for under half, and the remainder has no known explanation. V and J calls and clone size are as listed in that table; D and trimming were resolved from the DNA. A total of around 380,000 clones appear in this sample, 80% to 90% of them only once. 1.3% of the sample comes from the top ten.

Sequencing was performed on PBMCs or T cells enriched from blood (not recorded which). This clonotype originated in a young man who had recovered from COVID-19.

The DNA sequence is given as TGTGCCAGCAGCGTAGGGGACAGGACTTCCTACGAGCAGTACTTC. Translated, it reads CASSVGDRTSYEQYF. This chain joins TRBV9 to TRBJ2-7, and 8 bases in between align with TRBD1. CDR1 and CDR2 are drawn from the germline V gene: SGDLS, YYNGEE. Germline trimming amounts to 0 bases on V and 1 base on J, with 3 as the count of junction bases outside the gene matches. The CDR3 runs 15 residues from the cysteine to the phenylalanine. The kept DNA is CDR3 alone, 45 bases in frame from the first base. Here the CDR3 is joined to the reference TRBV9 and TRBJ2-7 genes, and the full variable domain is: DSGVTQTPKHLITATGQRVTLRCSPRSGDLSVYWYQQSLDQGLQFLIQYYNGEERAKGNILERFSAQQFPDLHSELNLSSLELGDSALYFCASSVGDRTSYEQYFGPGTRLTVT.